The source of this T cell receptor beta chain is a study of T cell changes during pregnancy in multiple sclerosis (dated by TCRdb to about 2019). Regarding the study in general: The study examined how the T cell repertoire changed over the course of pregnancy in women with multiple sclerosis.

About this clone itself: The specificity of this receptor is unknown. Base-call qualities are not available, and no considerably larger clone is one nucleotide away.

Taken from cysteine to phenylalanine, the CDR3 has 15 residues. The sequence is cut down to CDR3 DNA, 45 bases in frame from base 1. V has 3 bases trimmed and J has 1 base trimmed; junction bases matching no gene number 5. CDR1 KGHSH and CDR2 LQKENI were looked up in the germline V gene. Libraries were built with the immunoSEQ multiplex PCR assay. Sourced from immuneACCESS, this table was stored by TCRdb with only in-frame sequences that have V and J called. A share of the clones is absent; for the studies checked, an unresolved V gene accounts for under half, and the remainder has no known explanation. The sample includes about 36,000 clones, with just over 90% observed a single time. The ten largest account for 0.35% to 0.45% of the sample.

The receptor's source is a female donor with multiple sclerosis, enrolled in a pregnancy study. This sequence uses TRBV18 and TRBJ2-7; 8 middle bases align to TRBD1. Sequencing used CD4+ T cells from peripheral blood mononuclear cells, obtained in the first trimester of pregnancy. The CDR3 sequence is CASSPGTGYSYEQYF. The nucleotides read TGTGCCAGCTCACCCGGGACAGGTTATTCCTACGAGCAGTACTTC. With all but the CDR3 taken from the reference TRBV18 and TRBJ2-7 genes, the full variable domain is: NAGVMQNPRHLVRRRGQEARLRCSPMKGHSHVYWYRQLPEEGLKFMVYLQKENIIDESGMPKERFSAEFPKEGPSILRIQQVVRGDSAAYFCASSPGTGYSYEQYFGPGTRLTVT.